These 15 T cell receptor beta chains originate from one sample sequenced in a study of shared clonotypes between healthy human individuals (dated by TCRdb to 2020 to 2022). CD8 naive samples consisted of CD45RO-negative cells that were positively selected for CCR7, yielding a CD45RA+CCR7+ population without TemRA cells. The library was made by the immunoSEQ multiplex PCR assay. The immuneACCESS repertoire file appears here via TCRdb, limited to in-frame rearrangements. These files lack a portion of the clones; in checked studies, under half of the deficit traces to unresolved V genes, and the cause of the others is not known. The sample table shows around 2,000,000 clones, and about 93% are seen once. The ten largest clones capture approximately 1.7% of the sample. Sequencing was performed on naive CD8+ T cells from PBMCs. The cell subset or site tag for this specimen amounts to: CD45RA+CCR7+. The receptors derive from a young man in good health. Some clones in this sample may be carry-over from other donors' samples.

The rearrangement uses TRBV27 and TRBJ1-1, with a tentative D call TRBD1 (5 bases). Deletions cut 6 bases from V and 5 bases from J, with 31 bases between. Germline-derived CDR1 and CDR2 are MNHEY and SMNVEV (reference sequence). The CDR3 loop spans 19 amino acids. CDR3 DNA: TGTGCCAGCAGCCGGGGACCGAGATACGTCCGGAGCGGAGATACTGAAGCTTTCTTT. It encodes CASSRGPRYVRSGDTEAFF.

The chain recombines TRBV9 with TRBJ2-5, with a tentative D call TRBD2 (6 bases). CDR3 size: 16 residues. Trimming left V 2 bases short and J 1 base short, with 15 bases between. CDR1 and CDR2 from the germline V gene are SGDLS and YYNGEE. CDR3 DNA: TGTGCCAGCAGCGTGAGGGTCGGGAGTCTCCAAGAGACCCAGTACTTC. Translating gives CASSVRVGSLQETQYF. Together with reference TRBV9 and TRBJ2-5, the CDR3 gives the full variable domain: DSGVTQTPKHLITATGQRVTLRCSPRSGDLSVYWYQQSLDQGLQFLIQYYNGEERAKGNILERFSAQQFPDLHSELNLSSLELGDSALYFCASSVRVGSLQETQYFGPGTRLLVL.

This chain connects TRBV25-1 to TRBJ2-1; the match to TRBD1 covers 11 bases. J gave up 8 bases and V 4 bases, and 4 bases lay outside the gene matches. CDR1 and CDR2 (germline): MGHDK, SYGVNS. This CDR3 has 14 residues. In DNA form, the CDR3 reads TGTGCCAGCAGTGTACCGGGACAGGGGGATGAGCAGTTCTTC. Its translation: CASSVPGQGDEQFF.

The chain recombines TRBV7-9 with TRBJ2-7; 11 nucleotides line up with TRBD2. The CDR3 spans 17 residues. From germline, CDR1 is SEHNR and CDR2 FQNEAQ (reference sequence). J gave up 6 bases and V 3 bases, and 13 bases lay outside the gene matches. CDR3 in DNA: TGTGCCAGCAGCTTGGGGGGAGCGGGACTAGCGGTTTTCGAGCAGTACTTC. Its translation: CASSLGGAGLAVFEQYF.

The J gene is TRBJ2-1, the V gene TRBV16, with 7 bases that match TRBD1. The germline V gene has CDR1 KGHSY and CDR2 FQNENV. V lost 2 bases to trimming and J lost 2 bases; unmatched junction nucleotides: 6. There are 16 residues in the CDR3. The CDR3 DNA sequence: TGTGCCAGCAGCCAACCTAGGGACAGTCCCTACAATGAGCAGTTCTTC. Its translation is CASSQPRDSPYNEQFF.

The genes are TRBV4-1 and TRBJ2-7, with 8 bases aligning to TRBD2. V lost 5 bases and J lost 5; bases outside the gene matches: 11. Germline CDR1 and CDR2: MGHRA and YSYEKL. The CDR3 is made up of 15 amino acids. The CDR3 region is CASSSRGAGEHEQYF. Here the CDR3 DNA reads TGCGCCAGCAGCTCCCGAGGAGCGGGAGAACACGAGCAGTACTTC.

The V call is TRBV27, the J call TRBJ1-1; possibly TRBD1 for D (6 bases). Germline loops: CDR1 MNHEY, CDR2 SMNVEV (reference sequence). This CDR3 spans 13 amino acids. The germline V and J ends were trimmed by 5 bases and 4 bases, with 11 bases remaining between them. Written as DNA, the CDR3 is TGTGCCAGCAGTCTTGGACAGAGCACTGAAGCTTTCTTT. This gives the protein CASSLGQSTEAFF.

This clone was seen only once. The chain joins TRBV7-2 to TRBJ2-7; D is possibly TRBD1 (6 bases). Germline assignment: CDR1 SGHTA and CDR2 FQGNSA. Trimming removed 4 bases from V and 2 bases from J, with 15 bases in between. This CDR3 has 15 amino acids. CDR3 in amino acids: CASSYPGTPTYEQYF. DNA for the CDR3: TGTGCCAGCAGCTACCCCGGGACACCGACCTACGAGCAGTACTTC.

The CDR3 nucleotides read TGTGCCAGCAGGCCGGGACCCGTCTTGGAGCAGTACTTC. Amino acid sequence: CASRPGPVLEQYF. This chain links TRBV6-1 with TRBJ2-7; D might be TRBD1 or TRBD2, each matching 5 bases. The CDR3 extends over 13 amino acids. CDR1 MNHNS and CDR2 SASEGT come from the germline V gene. The V and J ends lost 6 bases and 7 bases respectively, with 16 bases between them.

The chain employs TRBV28 and TRBJ1-2; 11 bases fit TRBD1. The CDR3 loop spans 16 amino acids. CDR1 MDHEN and CDR2 SYDVKM come from the germline V gene. With 6 bases clipped from V and 7 bases from J, the junction kept 13 bases outside the gene matches. The CDR3 region has the DNA TGTGCCAGCAGACACCAATACCGGGACAGGGGGTTTGGCTACACCTTC. As protein: CASRHQYRDRGFGYTF.

This chain uses TRBV7-2 with TRBJ2-1, with 10 bases identical to TRBD2. The trim removed 5 bases at V and 6 bases at J, leaving 4 bases unmatched. The CDR3 is 14 residues long. Germline loops: CDR1 SGHTA, CDR2 FQGNSA. CDR3 protein: CASSISGRGNEQFF. The CDR3 DNA follows: TGTGCCAGCAGCATAAGCGGGAGGGGCAATGAGCAGTTCTTC. Drawing the rest from reference TRBV7-2 and TRBJ2-1, the complete variable domain is GAGVSQSPSNKVTEKGKDVELRCDPISGHTALYWYRQSLGQGLEFLIYFQGNSAPDKSGLPSDRFSAERTGGSVSTLTIQRTQQEDSAVYLCASSISGRGNEQFFGPGTRLTVL.

The chain joins TRBV6-5 to TRBJ1-1; D unresolved. V dropped 0 bases and J dropped 4 bases, with 12 bases sitting between them. Germline V gene data show CDR1 as MNHEY and CDR2 as SVGAGI. The CDR3 has 15 residues. The CDR3 DNA sequence: TGTGCCAGCAGTTACTCGGTCCAGGCCAGCACTGAAGCTTTCTTT. Encoded protein: CASSYSVQASTEAFF.

The chain links TRBV7-9 to TRBJ1-3; D is undetermined. The CDR3 runs 15 residues. Germline V CDR1 and CDR2: SEHNR, FQNEAQ (reference sequence). V lost 5 bases, J lost 0 bases, and 11 bases lay in between. The DNA of the CDR3 is TGTGCCAGCAGCCAGAGCGTCGGCTCTGGAAACACCATATATTTT. Translated, it gives CASSQSVGSGNTIYF.

The CDR3 loop reads CAWTNGNEQFF. DNA of the CDR3: TGTGCCTGGACCAACGGGAATGAGCAGTTCTTC. This sequence joins TRBV30 and TRBJ2-1; no clear D gene. V lost 4 bases and J 7 bases, leaving 8 bases between the germline ends. Germline CDR1 is GTSNPN and CDR2 is SVGIG (reference sequence). The CDR3 totals 11 residues.

The chain couples TRBV9 to TRBJ2-2, with a weak D call TRBD2 (5 bases). The CDR3 extends over 17 amino acids. The germline gives CDR1 SGDLS, CDR2 YYNGEE. The ends were cut back, 5 bases at V and 4 bases at J, with 21 bases in the middle. The CDR3 nucleotides are TGTGCCAGCAGACCGACAAGGACCCTCGAGGGCACCGGGGAGCTGTTTTTT. Amino acid sequence: CASRPTRTLEGTGELFF. Filled out from reference TRBV9 and TRBJ2-2, the complete variable domain reads DSGVTQTPKHLITATGQRVTLRCSPRSGDLSVYWYQQSLDQGLQFLIQYYNGEERAKGNILERFSAQQFPDLHSELNLSSLELGDSALYFCASRPTRTLEGTGELFFGEGSRLTVL.